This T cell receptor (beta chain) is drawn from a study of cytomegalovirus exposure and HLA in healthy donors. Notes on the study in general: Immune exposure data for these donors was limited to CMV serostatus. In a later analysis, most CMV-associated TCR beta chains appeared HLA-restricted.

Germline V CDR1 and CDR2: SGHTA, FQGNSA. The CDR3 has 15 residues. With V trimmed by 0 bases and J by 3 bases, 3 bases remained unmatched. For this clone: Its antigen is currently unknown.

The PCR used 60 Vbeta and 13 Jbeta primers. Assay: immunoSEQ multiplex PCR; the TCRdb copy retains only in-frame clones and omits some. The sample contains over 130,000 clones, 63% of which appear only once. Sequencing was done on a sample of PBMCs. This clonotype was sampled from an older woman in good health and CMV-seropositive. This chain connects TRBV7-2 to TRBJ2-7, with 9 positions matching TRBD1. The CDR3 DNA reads TGTGCCAGCAGCTTAGCGGGACAGGGAAACTACGAGCAGTACTTC. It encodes CASSLAGQGNYEQYF.